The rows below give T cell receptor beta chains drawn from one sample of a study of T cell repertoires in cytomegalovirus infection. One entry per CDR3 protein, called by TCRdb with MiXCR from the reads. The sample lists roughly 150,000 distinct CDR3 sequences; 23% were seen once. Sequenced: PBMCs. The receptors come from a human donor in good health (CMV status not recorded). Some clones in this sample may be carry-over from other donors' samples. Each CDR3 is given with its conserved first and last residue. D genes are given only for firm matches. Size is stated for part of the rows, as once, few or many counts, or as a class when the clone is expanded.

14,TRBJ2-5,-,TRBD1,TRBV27,CASTGQGGLETQYF,TGTGCCAGCACGGGACAGGGGGGGCTAGAGACCCAGTACTTC
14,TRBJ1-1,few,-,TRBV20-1,CSARDGGRYTEAFF,TGCAGTGCTAGAGACGGGGGACGATACACTGAAGCTTTCTTT
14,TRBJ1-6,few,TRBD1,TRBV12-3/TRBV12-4,CASRGQGGNSPLHF,TGTGCCAGCAGGGGACAGGGTGGAAATTCACCCCTCCACTTT
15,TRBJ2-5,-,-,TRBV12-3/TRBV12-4,CASRTSDGSQETQYF,TGTGCCAGCAGAACCTCTGACGGGAGCCAAGAGACCCAGTACTTC
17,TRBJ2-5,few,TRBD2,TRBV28,CASSPTVGSGRGETQYF,TGTGCCAGCAGTCCCACCGTGGGTAGCGGGAGGGGAGAGACCCAGTACTTC
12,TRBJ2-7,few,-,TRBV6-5,CASGGSDYEQYF,TGTGCCAGCGGGGGTAGCGATTACGAGCAGTACTTC
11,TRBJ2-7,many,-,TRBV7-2,CASGPNYEQYF,TGTGCCAGCGGCCCAAACTACGAGCAGTACTTC
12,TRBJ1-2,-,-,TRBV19,CASSISVYGYTF,TGTGCCAGTAGTATATCGGTATATGGCTACACCTTC
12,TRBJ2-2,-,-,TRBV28,CASSITVRELFF,TGTGCCAGCAGTATAACCGTCCGGGAGCTGTTTTTT
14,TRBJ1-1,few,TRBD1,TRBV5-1,CASSLEGARAEAFF,TGCGCCAGCAGCTTGGAGGGGGCCAGGGCTGAAGCTTTCTTT
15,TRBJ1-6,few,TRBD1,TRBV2,CASSEEAGQIISLHF,TGTGCCAGCAGTGAAGAAGCGGGACAGATTATTTCCCTCCACTTT
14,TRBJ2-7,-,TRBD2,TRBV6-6,CASTKAGEAYEQYF,TGTGCCAGCACCAAAGCGGGAGAGGCCTACGAGCAGTACTTC
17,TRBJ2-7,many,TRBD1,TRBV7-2,CASSPSRPRDRGYEQYF,TGTGCCAGCAGCCCCTCAAGACCCCGAGACAGGGGCTACGAGCAGTACTTC
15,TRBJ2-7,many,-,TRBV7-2,CASSLAGGVAYEQYF,TGTGCCAGCAGCTTAGCAGGTGGAGTTGCCTACGAGCAGTACTTC
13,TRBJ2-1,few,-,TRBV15,CATSRGPYNEQFF,TGTGCCACCAGCAGGGGACCTTACAATGAGCAGTTCTTC
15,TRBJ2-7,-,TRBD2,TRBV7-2,CASSWVAGGNYEQYF,TGTGCCAGCAGCTGGGTAGCGGGAGGAAACTACGAGCAGTACTTC
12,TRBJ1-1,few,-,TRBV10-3,CAISPGNTEAFF,TGTGCCATCAGTCCCGGGAACACTGAAGCTTTCTTT
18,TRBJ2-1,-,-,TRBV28,CASSLVGLEVFPYNEQFF,TGTGCCAGCAGTTTAGTTGGGCTGGAAGTCTTCCCCTACAATGAGCAGTTCTTC